Listed below are T cell receptor beta chains from one sample, sequenced in a study of cytomegalovirus exposure and HLA in healthy donors. Assay: immunoSEQ multiplex PCR; the TCRdb copy retains only in-frame clones and omits some. The data hold about 170,000 clones, with approximately 70% observed a single time. Sequencing input: PBMCs. These TCRs come from a human donor in good health. Both conserved end residues are part of each CDR3. The order of the fields is J gene, D gene, clone size, V gene, CDR3 DNA, CDR3 protein. A D gene is named only where the DNA matches it firmly. Only part of the rows carry a size: once, few, many, or a class if the clone is expanded.

>TRBJ2-7|-|once|TRBV4-2
TGTGCCAGCAGCCAAGATGAGGGGGTCTACGAGCAGTACTTC
CASSQDEGVYEQYF
>TRBJ1-1|TRBD1|-|TRBV7-8
TGTGCCAGCAGCTGGACCCAGGGGGCAGGGACTGAAGCTTTCTTT
CASSWTQGAGTEAFF
>TRBJ2-1|TRBD1|-|TRBV5-8
TGTGCCAGCAGCTTGGTCACAGGGGGGCTGGATGGCTCCTACAATGAGCAGTTCTTC
CASSLVTGGLDGSYNEQFF
>TRBJ1-1|TRBD1|-|TRBV18
TGTGCCAGCTCACCCACGGACAGGGGGAACACTGAAGCTTTCTTT
CASSPTDRGNTEAFF
>TRBJ1-2|-|-|TRBV6-5
TGTGCCAGCAGCCTTAATAACAGGGCCTCTGGCTACACCTTC
CASSLNNRASGYTF
>TRBJ1-1|TRBD1|few|TRBV4-2
TGTGCCAGCAGCCGAGGAAGCGGACAGGAGGGGGAAGCTTTCTTT
CASSRGSGQEGEAFF
>TRBJ1-1|-|-|TRBV5-6
TGTGCCAGCAGCTTGGAAAAGGGGATCTGGGGAGCTTTCTTT
CASSLEKGIWGAFF
>TRBJ2-7|TRBD1|-|TRBV27
TGTGCCAGCAGGGAAAACGGACAGGGTGCGGGAGAGCAGTACTTC
CASRENGQGAGEQYF
>TRBJ2-4|-|-|TRBV13
TGTGCCAGCAGCTTAGTAACCCCTCGGAGGGGTATTCAGTACTTC
CASSLVTPRRGIQYF
>TRBJ1-3|TRBD1|-|TRBV19
TGTGCCAGTAGGGGTCCCGGGACAGGGGCTGGAAACACCATATATTTT
CASRGPGTGAGNTIYF
>TRBJ2-5|TRBD2|once|TRBV30
TGTGCCTGGAGTCGACTAGCGGGGGTCCAAGAGACCCAGTACTTC
CAWSRLAGVQETQYF
>TRBJ2-1|-|-|TRBV15
TGTGCCACCAGCAGAACTCGAACAGGTAATGAGCAGTTCTTC
CATSRTRTGNEQFF
>TRBJ2-5|TRBD2|few|TRBV10-3
TGTGCCATCATGGGGGGACTAGCGGGGGAAGGGCCCCAGTACTTC
CAIMGGLAGEGPQYF
>TRBJ2-4|-|-|TRBV25-1
TGTGCCAGCAGTGATCGGGGATACATTCAGTACTTC
CASSDRGYIQYF
>TRBJ1-3|-|-|TRBV28
TGTGCCAGCAGTTCCCGCGTCAGCCAGGGTAGAAGAAACACCATATATTTT
CASSSRVSQGRRNTIYF
>TRBJ1-5|TRBD1|-|TRBV2
TGTGCCAGCAGGGCCCAGTACGAAAGGGGGCATTCAAATCAGCCCCAGCATTTT
CASRAQYERGHSNQPQHF
>TRBJ2-1|-|-|TRBV12-5
TGTGCTAGTGGTACGACGGACAATCACAATGAGCAGTTCTTC
CASGTTDNHNEQFF
>TRBJ2-1|-|-|TRBV11-3
TGTGCCAGCAGCTTAGAAGGCAGGGTAAACAATGAGCAGTTCTTC
CASSLEGRVNNEQFF
>TRBJ2-7|-|-|TRBV5-4
TGTGCCAGCAGCACTGTGACAGTGGACGAGCAGTACTTC
CASSTVTVDEQYF
>TRBJ2-6|-|-|TRBV12-2
TGTGCAAGTCGCTTAGTAAGGGAGGGGCCTGGGGCCAACGTCCTGACTTTC
CASRLVREGPGANVLTF
>TRBJ2-5|-|-|TRBV20-1
TGCAGTGCTAAACGTCCGGGGACCCAGTACTTC
CSAKRPGTQYF
>TRBJ1-1|-|once|TRBV5-1
TGCGCCAGCAGCGATCCGACAGCAATGAACACTGAAGCTTTCTTT
CASSDPTAMNTEAFF
>TRBJ1-5|-|-|TRBV21-1
TGTGCCAGCAGCCAGGGGGACAGGGGGATGGGGGAACAGCCCCAGCATTTT
CASSQGDRGMGEQPQHF
>TRBJ1-4|-|-|TRBV6-5
TGTGCCAGCAGACGTGGGACAATAACTAATGAAAAACTGTTTTTT
CASRRGTITNEKLFF
>TRBJ2-2|TRBD2|-|TRBV7-6
TGTGCCAGCAGCATCCTAGCGGGCCCCACCGGGGAGCTGTTTTTT
CASSILAGPTGELFF
>TRBJ2-5|TRBD2|-|TRBV5-1
TGCGCCAGCAGCTTGGGAGGCGCGGGGGGCCTGGAGACCCAGTACTTC
CASSLGGAGGLETQYF
>TRBJ2-1|TRBD2|-|TRBV7-3
TGTGCCAGCAGCTTGGGACTAGCGGGCTCCTACAATGAGCAGTTCTTC
CASSLGLAGSYNEQFF
>TRBJ2-3|-|-|TRBV27
TGTGCCAGCAGCCCCCTACTCGGGGGCACAGATACGCAGTATTTT
CASSPLLGGTDTQYF
>TRBJ1-1|TRBD1|-|TRBV27
TGTGCCAGCAGTGCCGACAGGGTGTCGAACACTGAAGCTTTCTTT
CASSADRVSNTEAFF
>TRBJ2-3|TRBD2|-|TRBV5-4
TGTGCCAGCAGCTCATCGCGGGGGGGCCCCGATACGCAGTATTTT
CASSSSRGGPDTQYF
>TRBJ2-7|TRBD1|-|TRBV19
TGTGCCAGTAGTACATCCGGGACAGGGGGCGAGCAGTACTTC
CASSTSGTGGEQYF
>TRBJ1-2|TRBD1|-|TRBV5-1
TGCGCCAGCAGCCCGGGACAGGGATTGTGGGGCTACACCTTC
CASSPGQGLWGYTF
>TRBJ2-1|TRBD1|few|TRBV9
TGTGCCAGCAGCGTTTACTCCCAGGGGGTTAGCAATGAGCAGTTCTTC
CASSVYSQGVSNEQFF
>TRBJ1-1|-|-|TRBV5-1
TGCGCCAGCAGCAACCCCACAGGGTCGGGGAACACTGAAGCTTTCTTT
CASSNPTGSGNTEAFF
>TRBJ1-3|TRBD1|few|TRBV5-1
TGCGCCAGCAGGTCGGGACAGGGCGTTGGAAACACCATATATTTT
CASRSGQGVGNTIYF
>TRBJ1-2|TRBD1|-|TRBV29-1
TGCAGCGTTGAGCACAGGGGTCGGTATGGCTACACCTTC
CSVEHRGRYGYTF
>TRBJ2-7|TRBD1|-|TRBV6-1
TGTGCCAGCAGTGAAGGGACAGGGGGCGGGCGGGACGAGCAGTACTTC
CASSEGTGGGRDEQYF
>TRBJ1-5|-|-|TRBV1
TGCACCAGCAGCCACCCATCCCCCCGGACAGGGGTGAGGAATCAGCCCCAGCATTTT
CTSSHPSPRTGVRNQPQHF
>TRBJ1-2|-|-|TRBV19
TGTGCCAGTAGTCTCGGGACATTTTATGGCTACACCTTC
CASSLGTFYGYTF
>TRBJ1-1|-|few|TRBV11-2
TGTGCCAGCAGCTTAGGGCAGAACACTGAAGCTTTCTTT
CASSLGQNTEAFF
>TRBJ1-2|TRBD1|-|TRBV7-8
TGTGCCAGCAGCTCGCCGGGACAGGGGACTATGGATGGCTACACCTTC
CASSSPGQGTMDGYTF
>TRBJ1-2|TRBD1|-|TRBV5-4
TGTGCCAGCCGACAGGGAACTAACTATGGCTACACCTTC
CASRQGTNYGYTF
>TRBJ1-1|TRBD1|-|TRBV11-3
TGTGCCAGCAGCCCGGGCGGGAGGGGGCCTTTGGGTGAAGCTTTCTTT
CASSPGGRGPLGEAFF
>TRBJ2-1|-|-|TRBV2
TGTGCCAGCAGTCGGACTGTCAATGAGCAGTTCTTC
CASSRTVNEQFF
>TRBJ2-7|-|-|TRBV7-8
TGTGCCAGCAGCCCAGGGGCCTACGAGCAGTACTTC
CASSPGAYEQYF
>TRBJ1-4|-|-|TRBV7-9
TGTGCCAGCAGCCTCGCCGGGGGGAAACTGTTTTTT
CASSLAGGKLFF
>TRBJ1-2|-|-|TRBV27
TGTGCCAGCAGAAAAGGAGGCTATGGCTACACCTTC
CASRKGGYGYTF
>TRBJ2-1|-|few|TRBV7-3
TGTGCCAGCAGCCCTCGGGGGAAGTCCTACAATGAGCAGTTCTTC
CASSPRGKSYNEQFF
>TRBJ1-2|TRBD1|-|TRBV6-5
TGTGCCAGCAGCCCCGACAGGGCCTATGGCTACACCTTC
CASSPDRAYGYTF
>TRBJ2-7|-|-|TRBV29-1
TGCAGCGTTACCAGGGGTCCAGGGATATACGAGCAGTACTTC
CSVTRGPGIYEQYF
>TRBJ1-4|-|-|TRBV5-1
TGCGCCAGCAGCTTGGACCCGCGAGGTGAAAAACTGTTTTTT
CASSLDPRGEKLFF
>TRBJ1-2|TRBD1|-|TRBV7-2
TGTGCCAGCAGCCCGGACAGGGGGAATAATGGCTACACCTTC
CASSPDRGNNGYTF
>TRBJ2-1|TRBD2|-|TRBV5-8
TGTGCCAGCAGCTCATTTAGCGGGGAGCAGTTCTTC
CASSSFSGEQFF
>TRBJ1-2|TRBD1|-|TRBV7-2
TGTGCCAGCAGCTCTGTCCCGGGACAGGCATATGGCTACACCTTC
CASSSVPGQAYGYTF
>TRBJ2-7|TRBD2|-|TRBV10-3
TGTGCCATCAGTTTAGCGGGTAGCTCCTACGAGCAGTACTTC
CAISLAGSSYEQYF
>TRBJ2-3|-|-|TRBV10-3
TGTGCCGCCGAAGACGGAGCCGGCACAGATACGCAGTATTTT
CAAEDGAGTDTQYF
>TRBJ2-7|-|-|TRBV15
TGTGCCACCAGCAGAGATCTCCGTACGGTTCAACAGTACTTC
CATSRDLRTVQQYF